These 19 T cell receptor beta chains originate from one sample sequenced in a study of T cells after yellow fever vaccination. From the 5' RACE reads, TCRdb called clonotypes with MiXCR, one entry per CDR3 protein. The sample lists 110,000 to 150,000 distinct CDR3 sequences, 6.6% occurring once. The source material was CD4+ T cells sorted from PBMCs, sampled 10 days after the yellow fever booster vaccination. The origin of the receptors is a man under 40 who received the YFV17D yellow fever vaccine.

This clonotype was detected many times. This rearrangement joins TRBV29-1 to TRBJ2-1; D gene unclear. Germline CDR1 and CDR2: SQVTM and ANQGSEA. This CDR3 is 12 amino acids long. V lost 4 bases, J lost 7 bases, and 11 bases lay in between. The CDR3 nucleotides read TGCAGCGTTGTGGTGGGGTTGAATGAGCAGTTCTTC. Its protein product is CSVVVGLNEQFF.

This clonotype has ten or more counts. V and J are TRBV4-2 and TRBJ2-3; D gene uncertain. There are 13 residues in the CDR3. V shed 3 bases and J shed 0 bases, with 4 bases lying between them. Germline values: CDR1 LGHNA, CDR2 YNFKEQ. The CDR3, as DNA: TGTGCCAGCAGCCAGCTTAGCACAGATACGCAGTATTTT. This sequence encodes CASSQLSTDTQYF.

This clonotype was seen many times. The chain recombines TRBV27 with TRBJ2-1; the D gene is possibly TRBD2 (5 bases). Deletions cut 3 bases from V and 0 bases from J, with 9 bases between. Germline CDR1 MNHEY, CDR2 SMNVEV (reference sequence). This CDR3 is 15 amino acids long. This chain's CDR3 is CASSFRRVSYNEQFF. The CDR3 DNA sequence: TGTGCCAGCAGTTTTCGGCGGGTCTCCTACAATGAGCAGTTCTTC.

This clonotype was detected ten times or more. This chain joins TRBV29-1 and TRBJ1-1; tentative D call: TRBD1 (6 bases). CDR3 size: 12 residues. Germline CDR1 and CDR2: SQVTM and ANQGSEA. Deletions cut 7 bases from V and 0 bases from J, with 9 bases between. The CDR3, as DNA: TGCAGCGCTAGACAGGTGAACACTGAAGCTTTCTTT. It translates to CSARQVNTEAFF.

For this clonotype: Given a much more abundant clone one base away, this may be a read error. The chain couples TRBV12-3 or TRBV12-4 to TRBJ1-5, with D maybe TRBD1 (5 bases). The CDR3 runs to 15 residues. CDR3: CASSSAGERRQHQHF. The CDR3 region has the DNA TGTGCCAGCAGTTCCGCGGGGGAAAGGAGACAGCACCAGCATTTT.

This clonotype was detected ten times or more. This rearrangement joins TRBV5-1 to TRBJ2-7; tentative D call: TRBD1 (5 bases). The CDR3 runs to 15 residues. CDR1 and CDR2 from the germline V gene are SGHRS and YFSETQ. The V end was cut by 4 bases, the J end by 0 bases, with 14 bases between. CDR3 region: CASSKGDFGSYEQYF. CDR3 nucleotide sequence: TGCGCCAGCAGCAAAGGGGATTTCGGCTCCTACGAGCAGTACTTC. Variable domain in full (rest from reference TRBV5-1 and TRBJ2-7): KAGVTQTPRYLIKTRGQQVTLSCSPISGHRSVSWYQQTPGQGLQFLFEYFSETQRNKGNFPGRFSGRQFSNSRSEMNVSTLELGDSALYLCASSKGDFGSYEQYFGPGTRLTVT.

This clonotype was picked up many times. The chain employs TRBV5-1 and TRBJ2-7, with 9 bases that match TRBD1. The germline gives CDR1 SGHRS, CDR2 YFSETQ. CDR3 length: 14 amino acids. J lost 4 bases, V lost 3 bases, and 5 bases had no gene match. Here the CDR3 reads CASSSGTGFYEQYF. The CDR3 DNA sequence: TGCGCCAGCAGCTCCGGGACAGGGTTTTACGAGCAGTACTTC.

This clonotype was seen repeatedly, ten times or more. This sequence joins TRBV9 and TRBJ2-1; D might be TRBD1 (6 bases). V dropped 2 bases and J dropped 2 bases, with 8 bases sitting between them. There are 14 residues in the CDR3. Germline V lookup: CDR1 SGDLS, CDR2 YYNGEE. The CDR3 coding sequence is TGTGCCAGCAGCGTTCAGGGGCCCTACAATGAGCAGTTCTTC. The encoded protein is CASSVQGPYNEQFF.

There are many counts of this clonotype. V usage is TRBV4-3 and J usage is TRBJ2-3, with 10 bases fitting TRBD2. The V segment lost 0 bases and the J segment 7 bases; nucleotides outside the gene matches: 7. Germline values: CDR1 LGHNA, CDR2 YSLEER. The CDR3 covers 16 residues. Here the CDR3 DNA reads TGCGCCAGCAGCCAAGATGGGCCTAGCGGGAGTTATACGCAGTATTTT. It codes for CASSQDGPSGSYTQYF.

Ten or more counts support this clonotype. V is TRBV7-2 and J is TRBJ2-2, with D tentatively TRBD1 (5 bases). The CDR3 loop spans 16 amino acids. CDR1 and CDR2 from the germline V gene are SGHTA and FQGNSA. Trimming took 3 bases from V and 0 from J, leaving 11 bases between them. The CDR3: CASSFAGIANTGELFF. The CDR3 coding sequence is TGTGCCAGCAGCTTCGCAGGGATCGCGAACACCGGGGAGCTGTTTTTT.

Many counts were recorded for this clonotype. V usage is TRBV30 and J usage is TRBJ2-6; a weak D match, TRBD1 (5 bases). The CDR3 length is 15 residues. Trimming left V 2 bases short and J 4 bases short, with 12 bases between. Germline V gene lookup returns CDR1 GTSNPN and CDR2 SVGIG (reference sequence). This CDR3 is CAWSYQGSGANVLTF. The CDR3 DNA reads as TGTGCCTGGAGTTATCAGGGTTCCGGGGCCAACGTCCTGACTTTC. Full variable domain (missing parts from reference TRBV30 and TRBJ2-6): SQTIHQWPATLVQPVGSPLSLECTVEGTSNPNLYWYRQAAGRGLQLLFYSVGIGQISSEVPQNLSASRPQDRQFILSSKKLLLSDSGFYLCAWSYQGSGANVLTFGAGSRLTVL.

Ten or more counts support this clonotype. The chain is built from TRBV10-3 and TRBJ1-1; possibly TRBD1 for D (6 bases). V dropped 0 bases and J dropped 7 bases, with 9 bases sitting between them. CDR3 length: 13 amino acids. Germline V lookup: CDR1 ENHRY, CDR2 SYGVKD. The DNA for the CDR3 is TGTGCCATCAGTGAGTCGAGACAGGATGAAGCTTTCTTT. Amino acid sequence: CAISESRQDEAFF.

This clonotype was observed at least ten times. This chain joins TRBV28 and TRBJ2-7; 8 nucleotides align to TRBD1. J lost 3 bases, V lost 7 bases, and 11 bases had no gene match. Germline CDR1 MDHEN, CDR2 SYDVKM. The CDR3 spans 15 residues. CDR3 protein: CASKLDRGPFYEQYF. The CDR3 DNA is TGTGCCAGCAAACTCGACAGGGGACCCTTCTACGAGCAGTACTTC.

This clonotype was recorded at least ten times. The chain combines TRBV24-1 with TRBJ2-1; D is possibly TRBD1 or TRBD2 (5 bases each). Trimming stripped 4 bases from V and 6 bases from J, with 15 bases between. Germline loops: CDR1 KGHDR, CDR2 SFDVKD. There are 15 residues in the CDR3. The CDR3 loop reads CATSDPGTARNEQFF. The CDR3 region has the DNA TGTGCCACCAGTGACCCCGGGACCGCCCGCAATGAGCAGTTCTTC.

At least ten counts were recorded for this clonotype. The CDR3 nucleotides read TGTGCCAGCAGCCCCCGGTCTGCCGGGACCCAGTACTTC. Residues: CASSPRSAGTQYF. The chain recombines TRBV7-8 with TRBJ2-5; D is unclear. V lost 5 bases and J 7 bases, leaving 14 bases between the germline ends. The CDR3 is 13 residues long. Germline lookup yields CDR1 SGHVS and CDR2 FQNEAQ.

This clonotype was recorded only once. A much bigger clone sits one base away, suggesting this may be a read error. The chain combines TRBV12-3 or TRBV12-4 with TRBJ1-3; tentatively, D is TRBD1 (5 bases). The CDR3 sequence is 16 residues long. CDR3 nucleotide sequence: TGTGCCAGCAGTTTCTGGGATGGAGGGACGGGAAGCACCATATATTTT. Its protein is CASSFWDGGTGSTIYF.

This clonotype was found many times. Here the CDR3 DNA reads TGCGCCAGCAGACCGGGACAGGGGGACTACGAGCAGTACTTC. Protein: CASRPGQGDYEQYF. The chain carries TRBV10-1 and TRBJ2-7, with TRBD1 identical over 11 bases. CDR3 length: 14 amino acids. J was trimmed by 3 bases and V by 6 bases; bases with no gene match: 4. Germline CDR1 WNHNN, CDR2 SYGVQD (reference sequence).

This clonotype was seen many times. As DNA, the CDR3 is TGTGCCAGCAGCTCCTTTGGCGGGAGGGACTACAATGAGCAGTTCTTC. Its protein is CASSSFGGRDYNEQFF. The J gene is TRBJ2-1, the V gene TRBV7-9; 9 nucleotides agree with TRBD2. Unmatched junction bases numbered 7, after V lost 4 bases and J lost 3 bases. Germline CDR1 and CDR2: SEHNR and FQNEAQ (reference sequence). The CDR3 contains 16 residues.

This clonotype was picked up many times. This chain connects TRBV29-1 to TRBJ2-7; tentatively, D is TRBD1 (6 bases). Germline CDR1 is SQVTM and CDR2 is ANQGSEA. CDR3 length: 12 amino acids. V dropped 4 bases and J dropped 3 bases, with 10 bases sitting between them. The CDR3 nucleotides are TGCAGCGTTGTGGACAGCCTCTACGAGCAGTACTTC. Translated, it gives CSVVDSLYEQYF.